This TCR beta chain was observed in a study of response to subunit inactivated influenza vaccine. The CDR3 runs to 13 residues. Germline assignment: CDR1 DFQATT and CDR2 SNEGSKA (reference sequence). With 5 bases removed from V and 6 bases from J, the gap between germline ends came to 14 bases. TCRdb reprocessed the RT-PCR reads with MiXCR, giving one entry per CDR3 protein. The sample contains 750,000 to 850,000 distinct CDR3 sequences, about 18% of which appear only once. The sequence came from a man aged 50 or older who received an inactivated influenza vaccine. Source: PBMCs from blood, taken around 5 days after vaccination. V is TRBV20-1 and J is TRBJ2-1; D could derive from TRBD1 or TRBD2 (5 bases each). The CDR3 DNA is TGCAGTGCTTACCGGGACCGGGGCAATGAGCAGTTCTTC. Translating it yields CSAYRDRGNEQFF.